The clone carrying this T cell receptor (beta chain) was seen just once. V was pared by 4 bases and J by 4 bases, with 7 bases of the junction left unmatched. The CDR3 extends over 16 amino acids. Germline lookup yields CDR1 SGHTA and CDR2 FQGNSA. This sample is drawn from a study of technical replicates of blood from a few donors. The method was immunoSEQ multiplex PCR; TCRdb's version includes in-frame clones alone and lacks a portion of them. Counted here are tens of thousands of clones, 90% to 95% occurring once; the ten biggest clones make up under 0.5%. This clonotype originated in a human donor in good health. Sequencing was carried out using T cells isolated from PBMCs. V and J are TRBV7-2 and TRBJ2-7; 13 nucleotides match TRBD2. The CDR3 is CASSSPLAGGPYEQYF. The CDR3 nucleotides read TGTGCCAGCAGCTCACCACTAGCGGGAGGGCCGTACGAGCAGTACTTC.